This entry features one T cell receptor (beta chain) sequence. The target antigen is unknown. These data are taken from a study of T cell responses to AZD1222 COVID-19 vaccine. Study-wide findings and caveats: Spike as a whole was targeted by vaccine-associated CD4 TCRs, dominant at 160-218 and 743-854. Donors were mostly white British, more females; clonal diversity possibly underestimated.

The method was immunoSEQ multiplex PCR; TCRdb's version includes in-frame clones alone and lacks a portion of them. The repertoire consists of approximately 180,000 clones, with approximately 90% occurring once and the leading ten covering 3.6%. The TCR sequence derives from an adult who received the MenACWY meningococcal vaccine as a control. Sequences were derived from peripheral blood, sampled 28 days after the second dose of the MenACWY control vaccine.

In DNA form, the CDR3 reads TGTGCCAGCAGCCCCCCCGCGGGTCGGTGGAATGAGCAGTTCTTC. Its translation: CASSPPAGRWNEQFF. V and J are TRBV7-8 and TRBJ2-1, with a tentative D call TRBD2 (5 bases). Germline V gene lookup returns CDR1 SGHVS and CDR2 FQNEAQ. This CDR3 has 15 amino acids. V dropped 5 bases and J dropped 7 bases, with 18 bases sitting between them.